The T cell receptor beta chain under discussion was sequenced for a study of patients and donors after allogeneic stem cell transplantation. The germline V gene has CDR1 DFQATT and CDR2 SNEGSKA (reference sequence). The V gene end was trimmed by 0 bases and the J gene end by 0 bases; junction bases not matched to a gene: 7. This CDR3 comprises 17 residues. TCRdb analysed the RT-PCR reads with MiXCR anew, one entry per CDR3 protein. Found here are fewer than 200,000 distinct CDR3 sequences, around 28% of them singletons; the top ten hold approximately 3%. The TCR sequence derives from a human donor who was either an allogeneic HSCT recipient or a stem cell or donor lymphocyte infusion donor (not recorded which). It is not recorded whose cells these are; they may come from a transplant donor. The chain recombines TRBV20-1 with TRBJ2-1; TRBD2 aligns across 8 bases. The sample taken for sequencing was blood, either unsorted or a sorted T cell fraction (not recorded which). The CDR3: CSARDWVAGYSYNEQFF. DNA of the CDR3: TGCAGTGCTAGAGATTGGGTAGCGGGATACTCCTACAATGAGCAGTTCTTC.